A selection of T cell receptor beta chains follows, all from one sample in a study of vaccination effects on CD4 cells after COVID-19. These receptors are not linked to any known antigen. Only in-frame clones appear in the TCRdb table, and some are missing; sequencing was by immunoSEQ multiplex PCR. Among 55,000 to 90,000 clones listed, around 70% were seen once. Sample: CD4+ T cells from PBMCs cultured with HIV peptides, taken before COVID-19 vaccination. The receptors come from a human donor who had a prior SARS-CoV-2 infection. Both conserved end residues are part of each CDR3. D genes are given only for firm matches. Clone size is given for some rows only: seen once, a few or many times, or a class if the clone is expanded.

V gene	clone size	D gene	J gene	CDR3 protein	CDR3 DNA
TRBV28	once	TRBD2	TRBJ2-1	CASSHTSGGVRYYNEQFF	TGTGCCAGCAGCCATACTAGCGGGGGGGTGCGGTACTACAATGAGCAGTTCTTC
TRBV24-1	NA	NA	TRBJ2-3	CATSDPNTDTQYF	TGTGCCACCAGTGACCCAAACACAGATACGCAGTATTTT
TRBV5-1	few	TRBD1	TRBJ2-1	CASSLVGQGYNEQFF	TGCGCCAGCAGCTTGGTGGGACAGGGCTACAATGAGCAGTTCTTC
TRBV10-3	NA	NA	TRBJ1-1	CAIRGQSATEAFF	TGTGCCATCAGAGGACAGTCGGCCACTGAAGCTTTCTTT
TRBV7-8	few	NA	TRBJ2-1	CASSFGYYNEQFF	TGTGCCAGCAGCTTCGGCTATTACAATGAGCAGTTCTTC
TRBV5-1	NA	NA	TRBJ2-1	CASSWGPYNEQFF	TGCGCCAGCAGCTGGGGCCCCTACAATGAGCAGTTCTTC
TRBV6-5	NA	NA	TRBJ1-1	CASSYGRNTEAFF	TGTGCCAGCAGTTACGGTAGGAACACTGAAGCTTTCTTT
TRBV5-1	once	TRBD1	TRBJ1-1	CASSRDSYTEAFF	TGCGCCAGCAGCCGGGACAGCTACACTGAAGCTTTCTTT
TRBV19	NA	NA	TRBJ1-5	CASSSPRDGSNQPQHF	TGTGCCAGTAGTAGCCCCCGGGACGGTAGCAATCAGCCCCAGCATTTT
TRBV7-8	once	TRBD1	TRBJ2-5	CASSSREGAYAETQYF	TGTGCCAGCAGCTCCAGAGAGGGGGCTTACGCAGAGACCCAGTACTTC
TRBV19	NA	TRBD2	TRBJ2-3	CASSVYSGTRTDTQYF	TGTGCCAGTAGTGTTTATAGCGGGACCCGCACAGATACGCAGTATTTT
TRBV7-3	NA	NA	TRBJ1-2	CASSLKYGYTF	TGTGCCAGCAGCTTGAAATATGGCTACACCTTC
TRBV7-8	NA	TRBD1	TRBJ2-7	CASNTGTGAYEQYF	TGTGCCAGCAACACCGGGACAGGGGCGTACGAGCAGTACTTC
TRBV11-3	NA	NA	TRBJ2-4	CASSLGFSAIQYF	TGTGCCAGCAGCTTAGGTTTTTCCGCGATTCAGTACTTC
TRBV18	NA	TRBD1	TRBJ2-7	CASSATGIYEQYF	TGTGCCAGCTCAGCGACAGGGATCTACGAGCAGTACTTC